The TCR beta chain described here comes from a study of T cell repertoires in cytomegalovirus infection. Study as a whole: CMV infection plus the matching HLA type was flagged by public TCR beta signatures. Study results and limitations: There were carriers of CMV plus the relevant HLA, and cumulative public TCR beta family frequency identified them. Ex vivo responses were dominated by HLA-C-restricted CMV-specific TCR beta clonotypes.

One entry per CDR3 protein results from TCRdb running MiXCR on the reads. The sample records around 200,000 distinct CDR3 sequences, about 17% being singletons. The CDR3 consists of 13 residues. Germline values: CDR1 SEHNR, CDR2 FQNEAQ (reference sequence). V dropped 3 bases and J dropped 10 bases, with 15 bases sitting between them. The sample holds a few counts of this clonotype. Antigen unknown. V usage is TRBV7-9 and J usage is TRBJ1-1; D is undetermined. This receptor was taken from a human donor in good health (CMV status not recorded). Some clones in this sample may be carry-over from other donors' samples. Sequencing used CD8+ T cells from PBMCs. The CDR3 sequence: CASSLVRARGAFF. The CDR3 nucleotides read TGTGCCAGCAGCTTGGTGAGGGCCCGGGGAGCTTTCTTT.